The 6 T cell receptor beta chains presented below share a single source sample, sequenced in a study of regulatory T cells in long-lasting Graves disease. Assembly of TCR beta libraries relied on iRepertoire HTBI primers together with Arm-PCR of CDR3 regions. In TCRdb, the multiplex PCR reads were re-called with MiXCR into one record per CDR3 protein. The table lists around 500,000 distinct CDR3 sequences, roughly 16% of them singletons. Indicated time point: newly diagnosed GD, antithyroid drugs for less than 3 months. From RNA extracted from PBMCs, the TCR library was made. These data are also associated with another study on T cells in Graves' hyperthyroidism and ophthalmopathy.

The sequenced sample was peripheral blood mononuclear cells (PBMCs), obtained at new diagnosis, from a patient treated with antithyroid drugs. The receptor set was obtained from a woman aged 40-60 years with Graves disease.

This clonotype came up many times. V and J are TRBV28 and TRBJ2-7; the match to TRBD1 covers 12 bases. CDR3 length: 20 amino acids. V was clipped by 3 bases and J by 4 bases; unmatched bases: 19. Germline V lookup: CDR1 MDHEN, CDR2 SYDVKM. This chain's CDR3 is CASSFYSRGTGGPLYYEQYF. The CDR3 region has the DNA TGTGCCAGCAGTTTCTACAGCCGGGGGACAGGGGGCCCCCTTTATTACGAGCAGTACTTC.

The chain recombines TRBV20-1 with TRBJ1-3; perhaps TRBD1 as D (5 bases). The CDR3 is made up of 13 amino acids. Germline V gives CDR1 DFQATT, CDR2 SNEGSKA (reference sequence). Trimming stripped 4 bases from V and 4 bases from J, with 11 bases between. CDR3: CSANRDEGNTIYF. CDR3 coding DNA: TGCAGTGCTAACCGGGACGAAGGAAACACCATATATTTT.

The chain joins TRBV2 to TRBJ2-2; 10 bases are shared with TRBD2. The V segment lost 1 base and the J segment 4 bases; nucleotides outside the gene matches: 3. Germline V gives CDR1 SNHLY, CDR2 FYNNEI. The CDR3 sequence is 16 residues long. The CDR3 DNA follows: TGTGCCAGCAGTGAAGTAGCGGGGGGAAGCACCGGGGAGCTGTTTTTT. The encoded protein is CASSEVAGGSTGELFF. Complete variable domain (other parts from reference TRBV2 and TRBJ2-2): EPEVTQTPSHQVTQMGQEVILRCVPISNHLYFYWYRQILGQKVEFLVSFYNNEISEKSEIFDDQFSVERPDGSNFTLKIRSTKLEDSAMYFCASSEVAGGSTGELFFGEGSRLTVL.

CDR3 in amino acids: CASSATGTNTGELFF. Written as DNA, the CDR3 is TGTGCCAGCAGCGCCACCGGGACCAACACCGGGGAGCTGTTTTTT. The chain is built from TRBV9 and TRBJ2-2; D possibly uses TRBD1 or TRBD2 (5 bases each). Between the trimmed V and J ends, which lost 3 bases and 2 bases, there was a span of 11 bases. Germline loops: CDR1 SGDLS, CDR2 YYNGEE. CDR3 length equals 15 residues.

CDR3 sequence (DNA): TGTGCCAGCAGTGAAACCGTCATAACTAATGAAAAACTGTTTTTT. Translating it yields CASSETVITNEKLFF. The gene calls are TRBV25-1 and TRBJ1-4; D is ambiguous. The ends were cut back, 2 bases at V and 1 base at J, with 8 bases in the middle. CDR3 length equals 15 residues. Per the germline V gene, CDR1 is MGHDK and CDR2 is SYGVNS. The variable domain in full, completed from reference TRBV25-1 and TRBJ1-4, reads EADIYQTPRYLVIGTGKKITLECSQTMGHDKMYWYQQDPGMELHLIHYSYGVNSTEKGDLSSESTVSRIRTEHFPLTLESARPSHTSQYLCASSETVITNEKLFFGSGTQLSVL.

The genes are TRBV11-2 and TRBJ1-4, with 10 bases identical to TRBD1. V dropped 5 bases and J dropped 2; count of bases not matched to a gene: 14. CDR1 is SGHAT and CDR2 is FQNNGV in the germline V gene. The CDR3 is 19 residues long. The CDR3 loop is CASSHRDRGSAFTNEKLFF. The CDR3 bases are TGTGCCAGCAGCCACCGGGACAGGGGATCGGCCTTCACTAATGAAAAACTGTTTTTT.